This entry concerns a single T cell receptor beta chain. As yet, its antigen is unknown. The data derive from a study of CD8+ T cells in alopecia areata. RNA was extracted and reverse transcribed into cDNA as the sequencing template. TCRdb's copy holds only in-frame clones and misses some; the assay was immunoSEQ multiplex PCR. Found here are roughly 20,000 clones, roughly 60% of them singletons; the top ten hold 4.5%. Broader study findings: An increase in clonality over normal scalp was evident in lesional scalp, especially alopecia totalis/universalis.

V trimming: 6 bases; J trimming: 8 bases; junction bases outside the gene matches: 3. Looked up from germline, CDR1 is MDHEN and CDR2 is SYDVKM. There are 14 residues in the CDR3. Sorting separated CD25+CD127- cells from the CD4+ cells of roughly five patients. Patients with alopecia areata provided lesional scalp punch biopsies as well as peripheral blood. The sequenced sample was CD4+ Tregs sorted from blood. The TCR was taken from a human donor with alopecia areata. V is TRBV28 and J is TRBJ1-6; 11 bases align to TRBD1. The CDR3 spells CASRRDRGYSPLHF. CDR3 bases: TGTGCCAGCAGAAGGGACAGGGGGTATTCACCCCTCCACTTT.